These T cell receptor beta chains were read from a single sample in a study of shared clonotypes between healthy human individuals. Sequenced by immunoSEQ multiplex PCR; TCRdb stores in-frame clones only, minus some. The top ten clones hold over 1.3% of a sample with about 1 million clones, approximately 68% of them seen once. The material sequenced was memory CD4+ T cells sorted from blood. These receptors were obtained from a man between 18 and 35 years old in good health. Each CDR3 is given with its conserved first and last residue.

TRBJ1-5 | TRBV28 | CASRGGGTANQPQHF
TRBJ1-1 | TRBV29-1 | CSVEEVGWGTEAFF
TRBJ2-5 | TRBV5-1 | CASSSLSGGEETQYF
TRBJ2-2 | TRBV7-2 | CASSLVAGQSTGELFF
TRBJ2-7 | TRBV4-3 | CASSQSLAPGVGQYF
TRBJ2-7 | TRBV12-5 | CASGLYTGAGDYEQYF
TRBJ2-4 | TRBV7-9 | CASRPDLPKNIQYF
TRBJ1-2 | TRBV5-1 | CASSLRGNGGYTF
TRBJ2-2 | TRBV5-4 | CASSLVGGNTGELFF
TRBJ2-4 | TRBV6-1 | CASSEVSGRGVKNIQYF
TRBJ1-5 | TRBV2 | CASSDAGLQPQHF
TRBJ2-5 | TRBV5-3 | CARSLAARGAETQYF
TRBJ2-3 | TRBV2 | CASSQLRWDTQYF
TRBJ2-7 | TRBV5-5 | CASSPSGMEFYEQYF
TRBJ2-2 | TRBV2 | CASSEAWGAITGELFF
TRBJ2-1 | TRBV18 | CASSPPVSSGDNEQFF
TRBJ2-6 | TRBV21-1 | CDSTLLGQRSSGANVLTF
TRBJ2-7 | TRBV10-2 | CASSERRGGITPEQYF
TRBJ2-5 | TRBV15 | CATSRDRGGDFMKETQYF
TRBJ2-5 | TRBV30 | CAWSVSGGQETQYF
TRBJ2-7 | TRBV10-1 | CASSGDRPPYEQYF
TRBJ1-4 | TRBV25-1 | CASSAPTGTNEKLFF
TRBJ1-1 | TRBV10-3 | CAISAQGTGTEAFF
TRBJ1-1 | TRBV19 | CASKTGVNTEAFF
TRBJ1-2 | TRBV5-6 | CASSQDRVIGYTF
TRBJ2-3 | TRBV30 | CACAASGGRGDTQYF
TRBJ1-1 | TRBV30 | CAFARQANTEAFF
TRBJ2-6 | TRBV29-1 | CSVRDPAGANVLTF
TRBJ2-7 | TRBV5-7 | CASSTTPGLADYEQYF
TRBJ1-3 | TRBV7-2 | CASSFQGTGGNTIYF
TRBJ2-3 | TRBV29-1 | CSVKTSGQSSSTDTQYF
TRBJ2-3 | TRBV2 | CASSLAGLSTDTQYF
TRBJ2-3 | TRBV5-1 | CASSLSRSTDTQYF
TRBJ2-2 | TRBV2 | CASRPRTGRKTGELFF
TRBJ1-1 | TRBV29-1 | CSVLGVNTEAFF
TRBJ2-7 | TRBV28 | CASSLLGREQYF
TRBJ2-4 | TRBV7-2 | CASSLLVSGSKNIQYF
TRBJ1-2 | TRBV5-5 | CASSLGYFNSGYTF
TRBJ1-1 | TRBV30 | CAWTEQNTEAFF